This T cell receptor (beta chain) was observed in a study of response to subunit inactivated influenza vaccine. Study-wide points: Authors suggested few new T cells are recruited by each seasonal influenza vaccination.

The table lists this clonotype with a few counts. The antigen remains unidentified. Each CDR3 protein gets one entry after TCRdb re-called the RT-PCR reads with MiXCR. The sample comprises about 500,000 distinct CDR3 sequences, 16% of which are singletons, and less than 4% rests with the top ten. CDR3 length: 14 amino acids. Germline V gives CDR1 DFQATT, CDR2 SNEGSKA (reference sequence). V lost 2 bases, J lost 2 bases, and 11 bases lay in between. The receptor's source is a man between 50 and 69 years old who received an inactivated influenza vaccine. The chain combines TRBV20-1 with TRBJ2-3; the D gene is possibly TRBD1 (5 bases). This specimen was CD4+ T cells sorted from PBMCs, taken around 25 months after vaccination. The CDR3 is CSARKGSHTDTQYF. The CDR3 DNA is TGCAGTGCTAGAAAGGGGTCACACACAGATACGCAGTATTTT.